Presented here are 14 T cell receptor beta chains from one specimen sequenced in a study of T-cell reconstitution after alpha-beta-depleted transplantation in children. Preparation of the TCRbeta library was carried out with unique molecular identifiers. TCRdb re-called the PCR reads with MiXCR, one entry per CDR3 protein. The repertoire holds approximately 520,000 distinct CDR3 sequences, with roughly 33% as singletons. The specimen was PBMCs from the stem cell graft donor, collected from the stem cell graft. All receptors derive from a human donor who donated a stem cell graft to a child with aplastic anemia.

This clonotype was seen more than once but under ten times. CDR3 protein: CAIRDPMNTEAFF. As DNA, the CDR3 is TGTGCCATCAGGGACCCCATGAACACTGAAGCTTTCTTT. The V gene is TRBV10-3, the J gene TRBJ1-1; D remains unclear. Germline V CDR1 and CDR2: ENHRY, SYGVKD. V lost 6 bases and J lost 0, with 8 bases in between. This CDR3 has 13 amino acids.

In this sample, this clonotype turned up a few times. The genes are TRBV18 and TRBJ2-2; a possible D gene is TRBD2 (6 bases). Trimming pared 2 bases from V and 10 bases from J, leaving 17 bases between. The germline V gene encodes CDR1 KGHSH and CDR2 LQKENI. The CDR3 runs 15 residues. In DNA, the CDR3 is TGTGCCAGCTCACCAACGCGGGACGCCTCTGTGGAGCTGTTTTTT. As protein: CASSPTRDASVELFF.

The rearrangement links TRBV18 to TRBJ2-7; 7 bases align to TRBD1. CDR3 length equals 14 residues. The V gene end was trimmed by 3 bases and the J gene end by 6 bases; junction bases not matched to a gene: 8. Per the germline V gene, CDR1 is KGHSH and CDR2 is LQKENI. The DNA for the CDR3 is TGTGCCAGCTCACCGGGACAGCTCCTTCCCGAGCAGTACTTC. Amino acid sequence: CASSPGQLLPEQYF.

There are a few counts of this clonotype. The rearrangement joins TRBV20-1 to TRBJ2-7, with unresolved D. Germline lookup yields CDR1 DFQATT and CDR2 SNEGSKA (reference sequence). CDR3 length: 13 residues. With 3 bases removed from V and 0 bases from J, the gap between germline ends came to 9 bases. The CDR3 here is CSASTGSSYEQYV. The CDR3 DNA is TGCAGTGCTAGCACTGGTAGCTCCTACGAGCAGTACGTC.

This clonotype was counted a few times. The chain joins TRBV29-1 to TRBJ2-1; D not resolved. Between the trimmed V and J ends, which lost 4 bases and 4 bases, there was a span of 8 bases. CDR3 length: 12 amino acids. Germline lookup yields CDR1 SQVTM and CDR2 ANQGSEA. The CDR3 region is CSVASFYNEQFF. The CDR3 DNA reads TGCAGCGTTGCTAGTTTTTACAATGAGCAGTTCTTC.

The table lists this clonotype with many counts. J is TRBJ2-1 and V is TRBV25-1, with D unresolved. The germline V gene encodes CDR1 MGHDK and CDR2 SYGVNS. The CDR3 totals 12 residues. V lost 4 bases and J lost 4, with 5 bases in between. CDR3 sequence (DNA): TGTGCCAGCAGTGCCCGATACAATGAGCAGTTCTTC. The encoded protein is CASSARYNEQFF.

This clonotype was picked up a small number of times. The gene calls are TRBV7-3 and TRBJ2-2, with 15 bases that match TRBD2. The trim removed 5 bases at V and 4 bases at J, leaving 20 bases unmatched. Germline V gene data show CDR1 as SGHTA and CDR2 as FQGTGA. The CDR3 has 22 residues. The CDR3 DNA reads TGTGCCAGCAGCATATTCTTCCCAAGCCCGGGACTAGCGGGAGGAAGCACCGGGGAGCTGTTTTTT. Translation: CASSIFFPSPGLAGGSTGELFF. The full variable domain, with the rest looked up from reference TRBV7-3 and TRBJ2-2, is GAGVSQTPSNKVTEKGKYVELRCDPISGHTALYWYRQSLGQGPEFLIYFQGTGAADDSGLPNDRFFAVRPEGSVSTLKIQRTERGDSAVYLCASSIFFPSPGLAGGSTGELFFGEGSRLTVL.

This clonotype was detected only a few times. The rearrangement links TRBV29-1 to TRBJ1-2; 10 nucleotides match TRBD1. CDR1 and CDR2 from the germline V gene are SQVTM and ANQGSEA. The CDR3 has 14 residues. The trim removed 1 base at V and 3 bases at J, leaving 2 bases unmatched. The CDR3 coding sequence is TGCAGCGTTGAAGGACAGGGGGCGGACTATGGCTACACCTTC. Translation: CSVEGQGADYGYTF.

The table lists this clonotype with a few counts. The chain has TRBV10-3 and TRBJ2-7; TRBD2 matches 7 bases. The CDR3 is made up of 13 amino acids. The trim removed 2 bases at V and 3 bases at J, leaving 1 base unmatched. The V gene's germline CDR1 is ENHRY and CDR2 SYGVKD. The CDR3 DNA reads as TGTGCCATCAGTGAGGGACTAGTCTACGAGCAGTACGTC. It encodes CAISEGLVYEQYV.

The rearrangement uses TRBV27 and TRBJ2-1, with 10 bases that match TRBD2. CDR3 length: 15 amino acids. The V segment lost 4 bases and the J segment 7 bases; nucleotides outside the gene matches: 7. The germline V gene has CDR1 MNHEY and CDR2 SMNVEV (reference sequence). For the CDR3, the DNA is TGTGCCAGCAGTTCGGTATTAGCGGGAGGTAATGAGCAGTTCTTC. Its translation: CASSSVLAGGNEQFF.

This clonotype was counted a few times. CDR3 nucleotide sequence: TGCAGCGTTTGGTGGCCAGGACACTCTGGGGCCAACGTCCTGACTTTC. It yields the protein CSVWWPGHSGANVLTF. The chain links TRBV29-1 to TRBJ2-6, with D maybe TRBD1 (5 bases). The CDR3 extends over 16 amino acids. Germline assignment: CDR1 SQVTM and CDR2 ANQGSEA. Trimming took 5 bases from V and 0 from J, leaving 14 bases between them.

The genes are TRBV7-9 and TRBJ2-2; 7 bases align to TRBD2. CDR1 is SEHNR and CDR2 is FQNEAQ in the germline V gene (reference sequence). This CDR3 region has 13 residues. V lost 5 bases and J lost 6; bases outside the gene matches: 3. The CDR3 bases are TGTGCCAGCAGCCCCGCGGGGGCCGGGGAGCTGTTTTTT. It is translated as CASSPAGAGELFF.

This clonotype was detected only a few times. This sequence joins TRBV4-2 and TRBJ2-1; the D call may be TRBD1 or TRBD2 (6 bases each). CDR3 size: 14 residues. V shed 7 bases and J shed 3 bases, with 13 bases lying between them. The germline V gene encodes CDR1 LGHNA and CDR2 YNFKEQ. CDR3 sequence: CASTLGGRYNEQFF. Here the CDR3 DNA reads TGTGCCAGCACCCTAGGGGGGCGCTACAATGAGCAGTTCTTC.

The chain couples TRBV7-2 to TRBJ2-3, with D uncertain. Trimming shortened V by 3 bases and J by 0 bases, and 10 bases separated the two germline ends. CDR3 size: 15 residues. The V gene's germline CDR1 is SGHTA and CDR2 FQGNSA. The CDR3 nucleotides read TGTGCCAGCAGCTTGTCCGCGTCAAGCACAGATACGCAGTATTTT. It encodes CASSLSASSTDTQYF.